This record looks at one T cell receptor (beta chain) sequence and its context. This clonotype was recorded many times. Its antigen has not been determined. No quality values exist for individual bases; no much larger clone is one base distant. The CDR3 holds 16 amino acids from the cysteine to the phenylalanine. The CDR3 DNA has 48 bases and is translated from base 1. Germline trimming amounts to 0 bases on V and 1 base on J, with 0 as the count of junction bases outside the gene matches. The germline V gene supplies CDR1 SGHRS and CDR2 YFSETQ. For unsorted PBMC libraries, 2 million PBMCs were used after storage in RNAlater at -80 degrees C until RNA extraction. Multiple sclerosis patients were enrolled in a US clinical protocol evaluating disease progression by magnetic resonance imaging. Peripheral blood was subjected to Ficoll-Hypaque density gradient centrifugation to isolate PBMCs, which were then cryopreserved in liquid nitrogen.

This entry is derived from a study of neurological immune-mediated disorders (dated 2019 in TCRdb). Regarding the research as a whole: Among the roughly 34 multiple sclerosis patients, relapsing-remitting MS was present in some 30 and secondary progressive MS was present in 3. The cohort was made up of about 65 subjects, consisting of some 14 HAM/TSP patients, 34 multiple sclerosis patients and 20 or so healthy controls. The approximately 100 TCR-beta libraries included longitudinal samples, technical triplicates and paired sorted CD4+ and CD8+ T-cell subsets alongside PBMC samples. Peripheral blood TCR-beta repertoires from patients with HTLV-I-associated myelopathy (HAM/TSP), patients with multiple sclerosis, and healthy controls were compared in the study using UMI-based sequencing.

Here is what the overall study found, with its caveats: The MS cluster was not associated with any clinical or MRI features, and the authors stated that larger cohorts are needed. The highest TCR clonal expansion was observed in HAM/TSP patients, whereas the lowest was observed in MS patients, even when compared with healthy controls. Repertoires from 18 of 34 MS patients were grouped by phylogenetic analysis into a cluster of related CDR3 sequences, suggesting a possible repertoire-level signature. Expanded clones from different subjects shared no identical CDR3 amino acid sequences, which suggests that TCR-beta repertoires were private in all groups.

cDNA was synthesized by template-switch 5'RACE using a primer with a 10-nucleotide random unique molecular identifier that tagged each TCR transcript. Every sequencing run yielded over 170 million TCR-beta sequences covering 15-18 subjects. The RNeasy kit was used for extraction of total RNA. Using the KAPA Real-time Library Amplification kit, TCR-beta VDJ regions were amplified with primers for the TCR constant region and the 5'RACE anchor. A first PCR added sample indexes and Illumina adaptors, after which a second PCR increased the library yield. After purification with Ampure beads, the TCR product of roughly 650 bp was size-selected on a 2% E-gel SizeSelection system. Before pooling, libraries had their quality checked on a Bioanalyzer, their concentration measured with Qubit, and their quantity determined with the Kapa Library Quantification kit. An Illumina HiSeq 2500 sequenced the libraries paired-end 2 x 150 bp. To increase sequence diversity, about 25-31% phiX was spiked into each library pool. As for the authors' bioinformatics: The UMI-based MiGEC pipeline processed quality-filtered reads and removed over 75% of raw TCR sequences during error correction. VDJ genes were aligned to IMGT germline references, and clonotypes were defined by unique CDR3 amino acid sequence plus V-J genes. Clonal expansion, Shannon diversity and CDR3 relatedness (CalcPairwiseDistances, ClusterSamples) were evaluated with VDJtools, and phylogenetic trees were built with CLCbio workbench. Using coefficient-of-variation modelling across technical triplicates, the study counted a clone as expanded if it had at least 8 unique UMIs. TCRdb took the public reads, trimmed them with fastp at Q25, ran MiXCR for clone calling and kept in-frame beta chains. Rows with one shared CDR3 protein collapse into an entry with the most common genes and DNA. The V and J calls here are based on TCRdb, not the publication. This sample comprises over 50,000 distinct CDR3 sequences, 5.2% of them detected only once. Roughly 6% of the sample rests with the top ten.

Source material: PBMCs. Recombination linked TRBV5-1 to TRBJ2-3; 12 middle bases align to TRBD2. This TCR derives from a human donor with multiple sclerosis. The donor label of this sample is uncertain. The CDR3 region has the sequence CASSLGLAGGTDTQYF. The DNA is TGCGCCAGCAGCTTGGGACTAGCGGGGGGCACAGATACGCAGTATTTT.